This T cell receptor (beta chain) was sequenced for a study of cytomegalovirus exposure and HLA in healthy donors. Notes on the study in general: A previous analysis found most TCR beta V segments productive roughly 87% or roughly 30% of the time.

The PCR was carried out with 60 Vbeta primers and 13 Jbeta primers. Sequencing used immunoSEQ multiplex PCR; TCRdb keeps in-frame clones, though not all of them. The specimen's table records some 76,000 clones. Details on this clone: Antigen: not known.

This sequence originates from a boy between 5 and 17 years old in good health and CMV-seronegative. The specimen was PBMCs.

The chain's CDR3 is CASSLTSGDGGETQYF. CDR3 nucleotides: TGTGCCAGCAGTTTGACTAGCGGGGATGGTGGAGAGACCCAGTACTTC. This rearrangement joins TRBV6-6 to TRBJ2-5, with 11 bases fitting TRBD2. CDR3 length: 16 amino acids. The germline V gene encodes CDR1 MNHNY and CDR2 SVGAGI (reference sequence). Trimming took 4 bases from V and 4 from J; bases not matched to a gene: 8.